This T cell receptor beta chain was sequenced during a study of human T cells and chemical hapten exposure. Study as a whole: Small pooled library volume differences mainly caused per-sample TCR yield variation. Overall study findings and caveats: TCRs at a frequency above 1 in 1000 stayed unchanged with DPC sensitization.

V gave up 4 bases and J gave up 0 bases; unmatched junction bases: 5. CDR1 is SQVTM and CDR2 is ANQGSEA in the germline V gene. The CDR3 extends over 17 amino acids. This clonotype was observed at least ten times. Antigen unknown. Library preparation tagged each individual cDNA molecule with a unique molecular identifier. Authors' analysis steps: TCR counts had a median of about 92,000 per sample and spanned about 23,224 to 690,600. TCRdb processed the RACE reads anew with MiXCR; each CDR3 protein has one entry. TCRdb assigned the V and J calls; the authors' analysis was not used. This table holds tens of thousands of distinct CDR3 sequences, less than 5.5% found once. Sample time point: healthy volunteer bleed at 6 weeks. Before extraction, the whole blood was not fractionated, and total RNA was taken from it.

J is TRBJ2-6 and V is TRBV29-1; 11 positions match TRBD1. The TCR was taken from a human donor in good health. Some clones in this sample may be carry-over from other donors' samples. Sample: whole blood. CDR3 DNA: TGCAGCGTTGCCCGGACAGGGGGCTTCTCTGGGGCCAACGTCCTGACTTTC. The encoded protein is CSVARTGGFSGANVLTF.